The 31 T cell receptor beta chains below come from one sample, sequenced in a study of cytomegalovirus exposure and HLA in healthy donors. With 60 Vbeta and 13 Jbeta primers, the PCR was carried out. Data came from immunoSEQ multiplex PCR; TCRdb stores just in-frame clones and leaves some out. The sample contains roughly 97,000 clones, 9.5% to 13% of which appear only once. Sequencing was carried out using PBMCs. These receptors were obtained from a man aged 35-49 years in good health and CMV-seropositive.

This chain joins TRBV4-1 and TRBJ1-4, with D possibly TRBD1 on 6 matching bases. Germline V gene sequence: CDR1 MGHRA, CDR2 YSYEKL. V shed 4 bases and J shed 4 bases, with 16 bases lying between them. CDR3 length: 16 residues. The CDR3 nucleotides are TGCGCCAGCAGCCCCAGCCTGACAGGCGATAATGAAAAACTGTTTTTT. Translation gives CASSPSLTGDNEKLFF.

Only a few counts were recorded for this clone. V and J are TRBV4-1 and TRBJ2-5; D ambiguous. CDR1 is MGHRA, CDR2 YSYEKL, per germline. V shed 4 bases and J shed 1 base, with 4 bases lying between them. The CDR3 totals 12 residues. The CDR3 DNA sequence: TGCGCCAGCAGCCGGGCCCAAGAGACCCAGTACTTC. This encodes CASSRAQETQYF.

This clone has more than one count but fewer than ten. The chain combines TRBV5-1 with TRBJ2-3; 8 bases match TRBD1. Germline V gene data show CDR1 as SGHRS and CDR2 as YFSETQ. The V gene end was trimmed by 0 bases and the J gene end by 9 bases; junction bases not matched to a gene: 9. The CDR3 totals 15 residues. CDR3 region: CASSLGQGLILTQYF. DNA of the CDR3: TGCGCCAGCAGCTTGGGACAGGGGCTCATACTAACGCAGTATTTT.

This clone occurred once. The chain employs TRBV5-1 and TRBJ2-1; TRBD2 might be the D (6 bases). There are 17 residues in the CDR3. V lost 0 bases, J lost 9 bases, and 22 bases lay in between. The germline gives CDR1 SGHRS, CDR2 YFSETQ. The CDR3 protein is CASSLAFISGGGGEQFF. CDR3 bases: TGCGCCAGCAGCTTGGCCTTCATTAGCGGTGGAGGAGGTGAGCAGTTCTTC. Using reference TRBV5-1 and TRBJ2-1 for the parts outside the CDR3, the full variable domain is KAGVTQTPRYLIKTRGQQVTLSCSPISGHRSVSWYQQTPGQGLQFLFEYFSETQRNKGNFPGRFSGRQFSNSRSEMNVSTLELGDSALYLCASSLAFISGGGGEQFFGPGTRLTVL.

The sample holds a few counts of this clone. At the DNA level, this CDR3 is encoded by other sequences in the same sample as well. The J gene is TRBJ1-5, the V gene TRBV9, with TRBD1 identical over 7 bases. The CDR3 covers 15 residues. Germline loops: CDR1 SGDLS, CDR2 YYNGEE. Germline trimming cut 0 bases from V and 5 bases from J; bases unmatched to any gene: 5. The CDR3: CASSVAGQADQPQHF. CDR3 in DNA: TGTGCCAGCAGCGTAGCCGGACAGGCTGATCAGCCCCAGCATTTT.

The chain employs TRBV5-1 and TRBJ2-3, with TRBD1 matching 8 bases. CDR3 size: 16 residues. Germline V gene sequence: CDR1 SGHRS, CDR2 YFSETQ. V lost 2 bases, J lost 3 bases, and 8 bases stayed unmatched. The CDR3 here is CASSLKNRGITDTQYF. CDR3 nucleotide sequence: TGCGCCAGCAGCTTAAAAAACAGGGGGATTACAGATACGCAGTATTTT.

This clone showed up just a few times. At the DNA level, this CDR3 is encoded by other sequences in the same sample as well. V and J are TRBV5-6 and TRBJ2-4, with D possibly TRBD1 on 5 matching bases. The CDR3 is 13 amino acids. CDR1 and CDR2 (germline): SGHDT, YYEEEE. V gave up 0 bases and J gave up 7 bases, with 8 bases separating them. In DNA, the CDR3 is TGTGCCAGCAGCTTGGTAGGGGCGAACATTCAGTACTTC. Its translation is CASSLVGANIQYF.

This clone was counted a few times. CDR3 loop: CASSSTYYEQYF. For the CDR3, the DNA is TGTGCCAGCAGCTCAACCTACTACGAGCAGTACTTC. This chain uses TRBV11-1 with TRBJ2-7, with D unclear. Trimming stripped 4 bases from V and 3 bases from J, with 7 bases between. There are 12 residues in the CDR3. Germline values: CDR1 SGHAT, CDR2 FQDESV (reference sequence).

The chain joins TRBV6-1 to TRBJ2-7; D is unresolved. The CDR3 spans 13 residues. Germline CDR1 is MNHNS and CDR2 is SASEGT. The V and J ends lost 6 bases and 6 bases respectively, with 15 bases between them. The CDR3 DNA is TGTGCCAGCAGCCCCCCAGTCCCGATCGAGCAGTACTTC. As protein: CASSPPVPIEQYF.

This chain joins TRBV10-3 and TRBJ1-5, with TRBD1 identical over 8 bases. Per the germline V gene, CDR1 is ENHRY and CDR2 is SYGVKD. V was clipped by 2 bases and J by 5 bases; unmatched bases: 8. This CDR3 has 16 residues. The CDR3 reads CAISERFGTGDQPQHF. The CDR3 DNA reads TGTGCCATCAGTGAGCGGTTCGGGACAGGAGATCAGCCCCAGCATTTT.

This chain links TRBV7-3 with TRBJ2-4; no clear D gene. V shed 2 bases and J shed 0 bases, with 11 bases lying between them. The CDR3 runs to 16 residues. Germline values: CDR1 SGHTA, CDR2 FQGTGA. The CDR3 DNA reads TGTGCCAGCAGCTTAGAGGCCCAAGTAGCCAAAAACATTCAGTACTTC. Protein: CASSLEAQVAKNIQYF.

The V call is TRBV5-1, the J call TRBJ1-2, with D possibly TRBD1 on 5 matching bases. Germline CDR1 SGHRS, CDR2 YFSETQ. The CDR3 covers 14 residues. The germline V and J ends were trimmed by 0 bases and 2 bases, with 8 bases remaining between them. The CDR3, as DNA: TGCGCCAGCAGCTTGGTGGGGGGGAACTATGGCTACACCTTC. This gives the protein CASSLVGGNYGYTF.

The chain carries TRBV18 and TRBJ2-7; a possible D gene is TRBD1 (6 bases). The length of the CDR3 is 14 residues. V lost 5 bases and J 6 bases, leaving 17 bases between the germline ends. Germline assignment: CDR1 KGHSH and CDR2 LQKENI. CDR3 nucleotides: TGTGCCAGCTCAGAAAGCAGGGGTGGAGGCGAGCAGTACTTC. Translated, it gives CASSESRGGGEQYF. Full variable domain (outside the CDR3, taken from reference TRBV18 and TRBJ2-7): NAGVMQNPRHLVRRRGQEARLRCSPMKGHSHVYWYRQLPEEGLKFMVYLQKENIIDESGMPKERFSAEFPKEGPSILRIQQVVRGDSAAYFCASSESRGGGEQYFGPGTRLTVT.

In this sample, this clone turned up a few times. This rearrangement joins TRBV19 to TRBJ2-1; possible D gene TRBD2, 6 bases. The V end was cut by 3 bases, the J end by 5 bases, with 14 bases between. The CDR3 is 15 residues long. Germline values: CDR1 LNHDA, CDR2 SQIVND (reference sequence). The CDR3 nucleotides read TGTGCCAGTAGTATTTGGGGGGAAGTTCACAATGAGCAGTTCTTC. This encodes CASSIWGEVHNEQFF. The variable domain in full, completed from reference TRBV19 and TRBJ2-1, reads DGGITQSPKYLFRKEGQNVTLSCEQNLNHDAMYWYRQDPGQGLRLIYYSQIVNDFQKGDIAEGYSVSREKKESFPLTVTSAQKNPTAFYLCASSIWGEVHNEQFFGPGTRLTVL.

The sample holds a few counts of this clone. The chain is built from TRBV14 and TRBJ2-1, with D maybe TRBD1 (6 bases). The CDR3 is 16 residues long. Between the trimmed V and J ends, which lost 3 bases and 3 bases, there was a span of 15 bases. Germline CDR1 is SGHDN and CDR2 is FVKESK. CDR3 in amino acids: CASSHPQGILYNEQFF. The CDR3 DNA follows: TGTGCCAGCAGCCATCCACAGGGCATACTCTACAATGAGCAGTTCTTC.

This chain joins TRBV5-4 and TRBJ2-1; D is ambiguous. V lost 0 bases and J 0 bases, leaving 7 bases between the germline ends. Germline-derived CDR1 and CDR2 are SGHNT and YYREEE (reference sequence). This CDR3 has 15 amino acids. In nucleotides, the CDR3 is TGTGCCAGCAGCTTGGCAGAGGTCTCCTACAATGAGCAGTTCTTC. Translated: CASSLAEVSYNEQFF.

The rearrangement uses TRBV9 and TRBJ2-2, with TRBD2 as a possible D gene (6 bases). V lost 3 bases to trimming and J lost 4 bases, with 10 bases between them. Germline CDR1 is SGDLS and CDR2 is YYNGEE. CDR3 size: 14 residues. Here the CDR3 DNA reads TGTGCCAGCAGCGCCGGGACTCTCACCGGGGAGCTGTTTTTT. It yields the protein CASSAGTLTGELFF.

The CDR3, as DNA: TGTGCCAGCAGCGCGGGACAGGGGCCCTACGAGCAGTACTTC. Translating it yields CASSAGQGPYEQYF. The chain couples TRBV9 to TRBJ2-7; TRBD1 aligns across 10 bases. Looked up from germline, CDR1 is SGDLS and CDR2 is YYNGEE. This CDR3 region has 14 residues. V dropped 3 bases and J dropped 2; count of bases not matched to a gene: 2. The whole variable domain, filled in from reference TRBV9 and TRBJ2-7, reads DSGVTQTPKHLITATGQRVTLRCSPRSGDLSVYWYQQSLDQGLQFLIQYYNGEERAKGNILERFSAQQFPDLHSELNLSSLELGDSALYFCASSAGQGPYEQYFGPGTRLTVT.

V is TRBV4-2 and J is TRBJ2-6; 11 positions match TRBD2. The CDR3 consists of 18 residues. Germline V gene data show CDR1 as LGHNA and CDR2 as YNFKEQ. Trimming removed 4 bases from V and 1 base from J; junction bases left unmatched: 6. The CDR3 bases are TGTGCCAGCAGCCGAGGACTAGCGGGCCGATCTGGGGCCAACGTCCTGACTTTC. This sequence encodes CASSRGLAGRSGANVLTF.

This clone was counted only a few times. The chain is built from TRBV30 and TRBJ1-5; TRBD1 matches at 9 bases. V was clipped by 1 base and J by 5 bases; unmatched bases: 6. The CDR3 spans 15 residues. CDR1 and CDR2 from the germline V gene are GTSNPN and SVGIG (reference sequence). CDR3 sequence reads: CAWSAQTGGDQPQHF. DNA of the CDR3: TGTGCCTGGAGTGCCCAGACAGGGGGTGATCAGCCCCAGCATTTT.

The rearrangement uses TRBV5-4 and TRBJ2-2; 7 bases fit TRBD1. The CDR3 has 15 residues. The ends lost 2 bases at V and 6 bases at J; junction bases unmatched: 7. Per the germline V gene, CDR1 is SGHNT and CDR2 is YYREEE (reference sequence). CDR3 in DNA: TGTGCCAGCAGCTTTCTGACAGGGATCGCCGGGGAGCTGTTTTTT. It translates to CASSFLTGIAGELFF.

In the case of this clone: At one end the junction does not follow the germline gene, possibly because of a read error. The V call is TRBV7-7, the J call TRBJ1-3; TRBD1 is a possible D gene (5 bases). The germline gives CDR1 SSHAT, CDR2 FNYEAQ (reference sequence). The CDR3 runs 14 residues. The chain's CDR3 is CASSSGDYGNTIYF. DNA for the CDR3: TGTGCTAGCAGCTCCGGGGACTACGGAAACACCATATATTTT.

This clone was found a few times. CDR3 amino acids: CASSPTPRAGGSYNEQFF. The CDR3 DNA follows: TGCGCCAGCAGCCCCACCCCCCGCGCGGGAGGGTCCTACAATGAGCAGTTCTTC. This sequence joins TRBV4-1 and TRBJ2-1, with 9 bases that match TRBD2. The V gene's germline CDR1 is MGHRA and CDR2 YSYEKL. The CDR3 is made up of 18 amino acids. The V and J ends lost 4 bases and 1 base, in that order; junction bases with no gene match: 11.

This clone was detected only a few times. The chain carries TRBV13 and TRBJ2-1; no definite D call. There are 14 residues in the CDR3. Trimming shortened V by 4 bases and J by 4 bases, and 11 bases separated the two germline ends. Germline lookup yields CDR1 PRHDT and CDR2 FYEKMQ (reference sequence). CDR3 sequence reads: CASSSSLAYNEQFF. As DNA, the CDR3 is TGTGCCAGCAGCTCAAGTTTGGCTTACAATGAGCAGTTCTTC.

There are a few counts of this clone. The rearrangement uses TRBV27 and TRBJ2-7, with D maybe TRBD2 (5 bases). The CDR3 sequence is 13 residues long. Trimming left V 0 bases short and J 3 bases short, with 6 bases between. Germline V CDR1 and CDR2: MNHEY, SMNVEV (reference sequence). This CDR3 reads CASSLSRDYEQYF. Written as DNA, the CDR3 is TGTGCCAGCAGTTTATCCCGGGACTACGAGCAGTACTTC.

At least ten counts were recorded for this clone. The DNA for the CDR3 is TGCGCCAGCAGCCAAGAGGAGGGAAGGAGATCACCCCTCCACTTT. Its protein product is CASSQEEGRRSPLHF. This chain uses TRBV4-1 with TRBJ1-6, with no clear D. CDR3 length: 15 residues. The germline V gene has CDR1 MGHRA and CDR2 YSYEKL. Trimming took off 0 bases at V and 10 bases at J, with 13 bases between the two ends.

This clone was detected only a few times. The CDR3 sequence is CASSLRWTSGTYEQYF. The CDR3 DNA reads as TGTGCCAGCAGCTTAAGGTGGACTAGCGGAACCTACGAGCAGTACTTC. The chain is built from TRBV7-9 and TRBJ2-7; 10 nucleotides line up with TRBD2. J gave up 2 bases and V 2 bases, and 6 bases lay outside the gene matches. The CDR3 has 16 residues. Per germline, CDR1 SEHNR and CDR2 FQNEAQ (reference sequence).

This chain joins TRBV16 and TRBJ2-5; TRBD1 is a possible D gene (6 bases). Per the germline V gene, CDR1 is KGHSY and CDR2 is FQNENV. Trimming pared 0 bases from V and 5 bases from J, leaving 10 bases between. The CDR3 totals 14 residues. The CDR3 DNA is TGTGCCAGCAGCCAATCCACAGGGTTGGAGACCCAGTACTTC. The encoded protein is CASSQSTGLETQYF.

This clone was found many times. The chain employs TRBV28 and TRBJ2-7, with D perhaps matching TRBD2 (5 bases). Germline V gene data show CDR1 as MDHEN and CDR2 as SYDVKM. Trimming pared 5 bases from V and 3 bases from J, leaving 14 bases between. CDR3 size: 14 residues. CDR3 in DNA: TGTGCCAGCAGTCTCCCGGGGTGGGGCTACGAGCAGTACTTC. It encodes CASSLPGWGYEQYF.

This rearrangement joins TRBV4-1 to TRBJ2-5, with TRBD1 as a possible D gene (5 bases). This CDR3 contains 13 residues. V shed 3 bases and J shed 4 bases, with 9 bases lying between them. The germline gives CDR1 MGHRA, CDR2 YSYEKL. CDR3 amino acids: CASSHPQGETQYF. CDR3 DNA: TGCGCCAGCAGCCATCCCCAGGGAGAGACCCAGTACTTC.

V and J are TRBV4-1 and TRBJ2-2, with D perhaps TRBD1 (7 bases). The V gene's germline CDR1 is MGHRA and CDR2 YSYEKL. The CDR3 sequence is 15 residues long. Between the trimmed V and J ends, which lost 5 bases and 2 bases, there was a span of 12 bases. The CDR3 DNA follows: TGCGCCAGCAGCTCAGGGGGGTTTAACACCGGGGAGCTGTTTTTT. Translated, it gives CASSSGGFNTGELFF.